This T cell receptor (beta chain) is from a study of identical twins. Study-level points and caveats: There were fewer insertions in abundant cord blood beta clonotypes, but memory repertoires showed no such pattern.

V was cut by 4 bases and J by 4 bases, with 11 bases left in between. Germline values: CDR1 SGHDN, CDR2 FVKESK. This CDR3 is 15 amino acids long. One entry per CDR3 protein results from TCRdb running MiXCR on the 5' RACE reads. The repertoire holds roughly 1.6 million distinct CDR3 sequences, around 29% seen once, with less than 0.35% in the top ten. This clonotype was counted between two and nine times. No antigen is known for it. This sequence joins TRBV14 and TRBJ2-6, with unresolved D. The sequence was obtained from a newborn girl in good health. The specimen sequenced was cord blood. The DNA of the CDR3 is TGTGCCAGCAGCCGAGGCCGGGCCGGGGCCAACGTCCTGACTTTC. Amino acid sequence: CASSRGRAGANVLTF.